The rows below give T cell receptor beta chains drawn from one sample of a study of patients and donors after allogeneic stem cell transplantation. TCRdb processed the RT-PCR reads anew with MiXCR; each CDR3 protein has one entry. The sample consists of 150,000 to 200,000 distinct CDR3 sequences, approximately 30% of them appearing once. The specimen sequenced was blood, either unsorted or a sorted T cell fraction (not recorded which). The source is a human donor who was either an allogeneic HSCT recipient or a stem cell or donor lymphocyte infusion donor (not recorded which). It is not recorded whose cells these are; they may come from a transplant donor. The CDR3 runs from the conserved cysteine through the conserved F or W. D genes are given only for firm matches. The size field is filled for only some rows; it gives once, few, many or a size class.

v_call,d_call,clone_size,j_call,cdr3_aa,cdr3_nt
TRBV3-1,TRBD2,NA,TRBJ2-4,CASSQHGSGRLNIQYF,TGTGCCAGCAGCCAACACGGTAGCGGGAGGTTAAACATTCAGTACTTC
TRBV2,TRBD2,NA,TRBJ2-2,CASSLNLLAGGDTGELFF,TGTGCCAGCAGTCTAAACCTACTAGCGGGAGGAGATACCGGGGAGCTGTTTTTT
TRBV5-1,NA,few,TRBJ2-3,CASSLGRDTQYF,TGCGCCAGCAGCTTGGGCCGAGATACGCAGTATTTT
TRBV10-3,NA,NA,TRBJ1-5,CAISESTGFQPQHF,TGTGCCATCAGTGAGTCTACGGGTTTTCAGCCCCAGCATTTT
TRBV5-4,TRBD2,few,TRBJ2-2,CASSAARLAATGELFF,TGTGCCAGCAGCGCGGCGAGACTAGCGGCCACCGGGGAGCTGTTTTTT
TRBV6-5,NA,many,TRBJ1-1,CASSYSMRWVAEAFF,TGTGCCAGCAGTTACTCGATGAGGTGGGTGGCTGAAGCTTTCTTT
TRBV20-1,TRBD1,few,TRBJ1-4,CSARRTGWTNEKLFF,TGCAGTGCTAGACGGACAGGGTGGACTAATGAAAAACTGTTTTTT
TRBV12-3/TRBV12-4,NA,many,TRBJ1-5,CASSPSRGKSNQPQHF,TGTGCCAGCAGCCCATCCAGGGGCAAAAGCAATCAGCCCCAGCATTTT
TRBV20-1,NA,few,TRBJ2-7,CSAPPGTGSYEQYF,TGCAGTGCCCCCCCCGGGACGGGATCCTACGAGCAGTACTTC
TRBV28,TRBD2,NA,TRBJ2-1,CASTHTVSGRWYNEQFF,TGTGCCAGCACACACACGGTTAGCGGGAGGTGGTACAATGAGCAGTTCTTC
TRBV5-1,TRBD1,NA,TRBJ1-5,CASSWTGTSNQPQHF,TGCGCCAGCAGCTGGACAGGGACTAGCAATCAGCCCCAGCATTTT
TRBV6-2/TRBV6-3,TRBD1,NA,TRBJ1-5,CASSSGQGGRRQPQHF,TGTGCCAGCAGCTCCGGACAGGGGGGCCGGCGTCAGCCCCAGCATTTT
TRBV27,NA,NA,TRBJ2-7,CASSLAGTYYEQYF,TGTGCCAGCAGTTTAGCCGGGACTTATTACGAGCAGTACTTC
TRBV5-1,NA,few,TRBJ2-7,CASSESTGYYEQYF,TGCGCCAGCAGCGAATCTACAGGGTACTACGAGCAGTACTTC